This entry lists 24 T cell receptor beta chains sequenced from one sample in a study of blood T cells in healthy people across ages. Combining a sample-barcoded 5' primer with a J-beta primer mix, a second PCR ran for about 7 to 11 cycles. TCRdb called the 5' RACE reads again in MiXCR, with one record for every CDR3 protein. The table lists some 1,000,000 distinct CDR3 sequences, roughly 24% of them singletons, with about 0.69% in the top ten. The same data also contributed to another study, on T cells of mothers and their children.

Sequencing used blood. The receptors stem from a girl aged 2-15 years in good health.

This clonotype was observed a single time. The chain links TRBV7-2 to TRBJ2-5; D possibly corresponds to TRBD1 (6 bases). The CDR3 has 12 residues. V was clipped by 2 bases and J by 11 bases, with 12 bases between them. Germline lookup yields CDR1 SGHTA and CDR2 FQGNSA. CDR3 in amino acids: CASSLPGARQYF. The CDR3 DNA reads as TGTGCCAGCAGCTTACCAGGGGCTAGACAGTACTTC.

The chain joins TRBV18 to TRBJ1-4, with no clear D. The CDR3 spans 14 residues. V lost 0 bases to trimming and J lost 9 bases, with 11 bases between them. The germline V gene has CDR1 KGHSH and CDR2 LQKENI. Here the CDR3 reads CASSPPPGSQKLFF. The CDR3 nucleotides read TGTGCCAGCTCACCACCGCCCGGGTCCCAAAAACTGTTTTTT.

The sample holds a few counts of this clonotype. In DNA, the CDR3 is TGCAGTGCTAGGGTGGCAGTAACCTACGAGCAGTACTTC. This translates into CSARVAVTYEQYF. V usage is TRBV20-1 and J usage is TRBJ2-5; D is uncertain. The J call is in doubt because the DNA end fits TRBJ2-7 better. The CDR3 totals 13 residues. CDR1 is DFQATT, CDR2 SNEGSKA, per germline (reference sequence).

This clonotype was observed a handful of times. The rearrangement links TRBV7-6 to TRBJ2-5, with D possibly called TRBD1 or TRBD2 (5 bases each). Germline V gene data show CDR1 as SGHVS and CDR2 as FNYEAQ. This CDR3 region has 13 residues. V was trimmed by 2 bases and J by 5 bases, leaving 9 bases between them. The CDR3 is CASSLYGDETQYF. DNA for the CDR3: TGTGCCAGCAGCTTATACGGGGACGAGACCCAGTACTTC.

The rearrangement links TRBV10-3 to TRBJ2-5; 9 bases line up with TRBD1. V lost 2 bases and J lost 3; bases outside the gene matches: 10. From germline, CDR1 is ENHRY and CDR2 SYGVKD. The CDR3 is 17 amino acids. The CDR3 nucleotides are TGTGCCATCAGTGAGAACCGGGACAGGGAAATGGAAGAGACCCAGTACTTC. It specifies CAISENRDREMEETQYF.

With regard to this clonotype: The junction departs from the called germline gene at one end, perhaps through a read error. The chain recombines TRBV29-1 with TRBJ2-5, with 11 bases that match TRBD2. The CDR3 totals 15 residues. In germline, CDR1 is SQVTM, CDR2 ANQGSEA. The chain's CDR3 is CSAGPGLAVQETQHF. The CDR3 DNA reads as TGCAGCGCGGGACCGGGACTAGCGGTCCAAGAGACTCAGCACTTC.

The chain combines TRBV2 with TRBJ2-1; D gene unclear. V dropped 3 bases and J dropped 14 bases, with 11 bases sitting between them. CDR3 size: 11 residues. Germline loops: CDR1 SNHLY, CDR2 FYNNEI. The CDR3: CASSDADLEFF. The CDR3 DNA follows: TGTGCCAGCAGTGATGCCGACTTGGAGTTCTTC.

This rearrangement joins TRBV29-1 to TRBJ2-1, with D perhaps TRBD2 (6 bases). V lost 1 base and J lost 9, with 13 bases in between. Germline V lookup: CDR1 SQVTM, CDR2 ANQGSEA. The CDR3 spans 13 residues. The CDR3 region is CSVEGGTVAEQFF. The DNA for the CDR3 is TGCAGCGTTGAAGGCGGGACTGTGGCTGAGCAGTTCTTC.

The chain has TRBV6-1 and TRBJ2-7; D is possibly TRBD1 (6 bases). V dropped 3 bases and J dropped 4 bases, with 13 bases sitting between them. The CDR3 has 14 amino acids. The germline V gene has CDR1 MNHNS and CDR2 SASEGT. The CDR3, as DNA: TGTGCCAGCAGTGAGAACAGGGAAAAATACGAGCAGTACTTC. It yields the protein CASSENREKYEQYF.

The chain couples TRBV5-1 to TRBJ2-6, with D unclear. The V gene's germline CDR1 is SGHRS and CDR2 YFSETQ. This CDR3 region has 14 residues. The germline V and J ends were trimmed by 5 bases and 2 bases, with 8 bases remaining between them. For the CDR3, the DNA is TGCGCCAGCAGACGGCGAGCTGGGGCCAACGTCCTGACTTTC. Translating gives CASRRRAGANVLTF. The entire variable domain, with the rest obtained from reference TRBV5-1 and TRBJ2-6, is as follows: KAGVTQTPRYLIKTRGQQVTLSCSPISGHRSVSWYQQTPGQGLQFLFEYFSETQRNKGNFPGRFSGRQFSNSRSEMNVSTLELGDSALYLCASRRRAGANVLTFGAGSRLTVL.

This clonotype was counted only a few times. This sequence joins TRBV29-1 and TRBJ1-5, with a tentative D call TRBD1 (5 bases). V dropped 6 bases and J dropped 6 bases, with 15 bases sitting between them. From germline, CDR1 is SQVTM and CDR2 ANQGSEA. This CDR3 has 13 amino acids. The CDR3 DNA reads TGCAGCGTAGGACCGGGGGTGGGTCAGCCCCAGCATTTT. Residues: CSVGPGVGQPQHF. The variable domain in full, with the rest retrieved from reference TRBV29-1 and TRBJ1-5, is SAVISQKPSRDICQRGTSLTIQCQVDSQVTMMFWYRQQPGQSLTLIATANQGSEATYESGFVIDKFPISRPNLTFSTLTVSNMSPEDSSIYLCSVGPGVGQPQHFGDGTRLSIL.

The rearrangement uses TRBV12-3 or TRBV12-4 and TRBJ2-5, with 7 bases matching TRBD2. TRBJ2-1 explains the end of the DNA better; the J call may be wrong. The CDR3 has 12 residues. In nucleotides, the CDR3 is TGTGCCAGCAGTTTCGGAGCGGGAGAGCAGTTCTTC. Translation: CASSFGAGEQFF.

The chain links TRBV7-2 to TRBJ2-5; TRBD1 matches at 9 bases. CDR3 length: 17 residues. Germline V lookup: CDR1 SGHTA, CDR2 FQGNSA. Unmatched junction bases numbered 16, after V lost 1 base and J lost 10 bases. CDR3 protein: CASSLGDRAVGGEGQYF. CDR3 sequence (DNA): TGTGCCAGCAGCTTAGGGGACAGGGCCGTGGGGGGAGAGGGCCAGTACTTC.

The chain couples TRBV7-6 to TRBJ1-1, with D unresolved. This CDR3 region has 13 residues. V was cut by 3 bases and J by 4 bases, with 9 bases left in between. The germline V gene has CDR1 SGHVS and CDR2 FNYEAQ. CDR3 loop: CASSFQIATEAFF. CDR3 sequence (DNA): TGTGCCAGCAGCTTTCAGATAGCCACTGAAGCTTTCTTT.

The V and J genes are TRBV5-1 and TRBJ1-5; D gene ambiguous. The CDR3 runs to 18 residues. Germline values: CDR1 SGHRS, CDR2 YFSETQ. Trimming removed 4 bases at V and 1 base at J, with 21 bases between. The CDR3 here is CASSAQKTRPDSNQPQHF. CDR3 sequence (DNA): TGCGCCAGCAGCGCACAAAAAACCCGACCGGACAGCAATCAGCCCCAGCATTTT.

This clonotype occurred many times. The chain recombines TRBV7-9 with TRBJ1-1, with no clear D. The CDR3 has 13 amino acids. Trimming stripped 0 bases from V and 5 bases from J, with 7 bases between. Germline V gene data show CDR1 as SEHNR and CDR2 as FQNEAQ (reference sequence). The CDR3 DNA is TGTGCCAGCAGCTTAGCGGTGGGGACTGAAGCTTTCTTT. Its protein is CASSLAVGTEAFF.

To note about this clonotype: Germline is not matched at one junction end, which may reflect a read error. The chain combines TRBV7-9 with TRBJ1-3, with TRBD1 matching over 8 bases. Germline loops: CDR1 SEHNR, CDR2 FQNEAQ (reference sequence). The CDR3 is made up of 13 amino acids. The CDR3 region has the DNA TGTGCCAGCAGCGCTGGACAGGGAGACACCATACATTTT. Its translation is CASSAGQGDTIHF.

CDR3 sequence reads: CSARRQGTNYEQYF. In nucleotides, the CDR3 is TGCAGTGCTAGAAGGCAGGGTACAAACTACGAGCAGTACTTC. This rearrangement joins TRBV20-1 to TRBJ2-7; possibly TRBD1 for D (5 bases). Looked up from germline, CDR1 is DFQATT and CDR2 is SNEGSKA (reference sequence). The CDR3 has 14 residues. Trimming took off 2 bases at V and 3 bases at J, with 14 bases between the two ends.

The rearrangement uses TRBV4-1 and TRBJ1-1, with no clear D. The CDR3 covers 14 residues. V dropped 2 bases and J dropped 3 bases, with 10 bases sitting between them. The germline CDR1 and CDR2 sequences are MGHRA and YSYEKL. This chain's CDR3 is CASSQSGADTEAFF. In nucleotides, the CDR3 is TGCGCCAGCAGCCAATCGGGAGCTGACACTGAAGCTTTCTTT.

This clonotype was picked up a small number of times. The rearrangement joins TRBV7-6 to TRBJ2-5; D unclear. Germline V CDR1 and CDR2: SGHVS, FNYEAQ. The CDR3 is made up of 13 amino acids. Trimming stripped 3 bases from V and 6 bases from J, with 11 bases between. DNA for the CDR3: TGTGCCAGCAGCTTGTCGCCCGTGAAGACCCAGTACTTC. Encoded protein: CASSLSPVKTQYF.

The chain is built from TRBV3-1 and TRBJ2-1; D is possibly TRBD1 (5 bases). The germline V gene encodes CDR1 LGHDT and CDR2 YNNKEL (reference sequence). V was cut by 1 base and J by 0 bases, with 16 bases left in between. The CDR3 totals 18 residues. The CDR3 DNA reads TGTGCCAGCAGCCAAGGGGGCCGGGCCTCGAGCTCCTACAATGAGCAGTTCTTC. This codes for CASSQGGRASSSYNEQFF.

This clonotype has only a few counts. For the CDR3, the DNA is TGCAGCGTTGGCCCCCTGTGGGTAATCGGTCATTTT. Protein product: CSVGPLWVIGHF. The chain uses TRBV29-1 and TRBJ1-5; no reliable D call. There are 12 residues in the CDR3. Trimming stripped 4 bases from V and 16 bases from J, with 20 bases between. Per the germline V gene, CDR1 is SQVTM and CDR2 is ANQGSEA.

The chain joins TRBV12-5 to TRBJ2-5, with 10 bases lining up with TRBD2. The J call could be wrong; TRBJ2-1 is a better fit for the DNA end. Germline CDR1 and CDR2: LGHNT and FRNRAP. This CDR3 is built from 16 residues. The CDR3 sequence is CASGFFLAGESNEQFF. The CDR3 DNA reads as TGTGCTAGTGGTTTTTTCCTAGCGGGAGAAAGCAATGAGCAGTTCTTC.

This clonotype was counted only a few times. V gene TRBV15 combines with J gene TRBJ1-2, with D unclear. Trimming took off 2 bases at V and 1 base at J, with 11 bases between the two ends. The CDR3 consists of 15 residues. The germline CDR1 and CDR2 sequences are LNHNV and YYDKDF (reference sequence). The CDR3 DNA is TGTGCCACCAGCAGACGTGAGATTTTTAACTATGGCTACACCTTC. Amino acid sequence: CATSRREIFNYGYTF. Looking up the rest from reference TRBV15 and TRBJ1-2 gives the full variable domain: DAMVIQNPRYQVTQFGKPVTLSCSQTLNHNVMYWYQQKSSQAPKLLFHYYDKDFNNEADTPDNFQSRRPNTSFCFLDIRSPGLGDTAMYLCATSRREIFNYGYTFGSGTRLTVV.